This T cell receptor (beta chain) was identified during a study of OX40 agonist ivuxolimab in advanced cancers. TCRdb's copy holds only in-frame clones and misses some; the assay was immunoSEQ multiplex PCR. Of some 47,000 clones listed, 79% were seen once; the top ten hold around 1.9%. The TCR comes from an adult with an advanced solid tumor such as melanoma, head and neck, liver or kidney cancer. Sequenced here: CD4+ or CD8+ T cells sorted from blood, sampled in a trial of the OX40 agonist ivuxolimab.

CDR3 DNA sequence: TGTGCCAGCAGTTTTGGTGGACAGCAAGAGACCCAGTACTTC. As protein: CASSFGGQQETQYF. V gene TRBV6-1 combines with J gene TRBJ2-5; a weak D match, TRBD1 (6 bases). This CDR3 is 14 amino acids long. The V and J ends lost 5 bases and 2 bases respectively, with 12 bases between them. The germline gives CDR1 MNHNS, CDR2 SASEGT.